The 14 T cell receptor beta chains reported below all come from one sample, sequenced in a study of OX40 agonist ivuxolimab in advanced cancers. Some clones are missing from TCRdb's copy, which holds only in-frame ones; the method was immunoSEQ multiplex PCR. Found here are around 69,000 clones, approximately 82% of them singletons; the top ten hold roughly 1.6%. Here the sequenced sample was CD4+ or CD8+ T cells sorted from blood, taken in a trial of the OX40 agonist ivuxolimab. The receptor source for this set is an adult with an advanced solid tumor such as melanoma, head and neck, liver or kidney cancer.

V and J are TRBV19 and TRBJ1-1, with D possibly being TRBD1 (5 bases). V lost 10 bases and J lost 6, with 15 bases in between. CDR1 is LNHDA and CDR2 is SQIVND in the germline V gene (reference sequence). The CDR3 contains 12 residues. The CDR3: CATPDSPSEAFF. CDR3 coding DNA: TGTGCCACTCCAGACAGTCCATCTGAAGCTTTCTTT.

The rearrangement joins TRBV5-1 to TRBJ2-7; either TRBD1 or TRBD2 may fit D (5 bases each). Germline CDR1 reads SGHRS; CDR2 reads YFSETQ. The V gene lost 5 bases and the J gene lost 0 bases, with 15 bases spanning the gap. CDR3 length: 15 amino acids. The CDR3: CASRQTGTASYEQYF. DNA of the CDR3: TGCGCCAGCAGGCAAACCGGGACGGCCTCCTACGAGCAGTACTTC.

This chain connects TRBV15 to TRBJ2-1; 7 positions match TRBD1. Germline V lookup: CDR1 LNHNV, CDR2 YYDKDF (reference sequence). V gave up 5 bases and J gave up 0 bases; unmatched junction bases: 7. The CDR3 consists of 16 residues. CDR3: CATSERDSSSYNEQFF. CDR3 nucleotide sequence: TGTGCCACCAGCGAACGGGACAGCAGCTCCTACAATGAGCAGTTCTTC.

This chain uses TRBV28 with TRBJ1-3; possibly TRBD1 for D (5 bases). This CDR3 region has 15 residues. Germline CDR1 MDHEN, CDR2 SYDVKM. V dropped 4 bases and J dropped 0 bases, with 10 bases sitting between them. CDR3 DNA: TGTGCCAGCAGTTCACACAGGATCTCTGGAAACACCATATATTTT. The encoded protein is CASSSHRISGNTIYF.

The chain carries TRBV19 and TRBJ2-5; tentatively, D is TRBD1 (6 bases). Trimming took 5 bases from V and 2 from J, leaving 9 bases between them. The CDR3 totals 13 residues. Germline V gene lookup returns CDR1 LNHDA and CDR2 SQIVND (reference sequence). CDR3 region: CASSRDNQETQYF. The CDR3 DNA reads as TGTGCCAGTAGTCGGGACAATCAAGAGACCCAGTACTTC.

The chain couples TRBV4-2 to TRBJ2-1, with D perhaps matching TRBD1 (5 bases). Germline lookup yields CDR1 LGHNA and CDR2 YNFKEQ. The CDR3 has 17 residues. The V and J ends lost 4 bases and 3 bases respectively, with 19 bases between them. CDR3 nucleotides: TGTGCCAGCAGCCTCCGCCTTGACAGCGTTTACTACAATGAGCAGTTCTTC. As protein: CASSLRLDSVYYNEQFF.

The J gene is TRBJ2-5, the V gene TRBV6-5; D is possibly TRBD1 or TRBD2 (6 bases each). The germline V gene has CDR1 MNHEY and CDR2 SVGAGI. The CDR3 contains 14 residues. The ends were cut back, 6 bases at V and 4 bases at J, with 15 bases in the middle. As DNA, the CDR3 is TGTGCCAGCAGAGACTGGGGGGCTACAGAGACCCAGTACTTC. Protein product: CASRDWGATETQYF.

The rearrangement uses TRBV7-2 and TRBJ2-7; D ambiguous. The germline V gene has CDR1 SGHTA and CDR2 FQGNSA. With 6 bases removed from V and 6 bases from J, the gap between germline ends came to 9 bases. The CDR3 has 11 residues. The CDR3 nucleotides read TGTGCCAGCAGTCAAACCGTCGAGCAGTACTTC. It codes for CASSQTVEQYF.

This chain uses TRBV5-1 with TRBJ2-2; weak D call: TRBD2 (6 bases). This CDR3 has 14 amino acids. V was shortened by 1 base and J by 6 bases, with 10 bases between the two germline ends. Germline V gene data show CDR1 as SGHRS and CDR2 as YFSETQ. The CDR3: CASSLSSAAGELFF. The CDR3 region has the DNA TGCGCCAGCAGCTTGTCTAGCGCGGCCGGGGAGCTGTTTTTT.

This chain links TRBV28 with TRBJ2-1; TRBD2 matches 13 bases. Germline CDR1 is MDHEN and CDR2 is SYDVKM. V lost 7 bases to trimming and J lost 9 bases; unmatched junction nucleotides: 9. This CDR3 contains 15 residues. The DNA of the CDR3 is TGTGCCAGCACCTACGGACTAGCGGGAGTGATTGAGCAGTTCTTC. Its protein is CASTYGLAGVIEQFF.

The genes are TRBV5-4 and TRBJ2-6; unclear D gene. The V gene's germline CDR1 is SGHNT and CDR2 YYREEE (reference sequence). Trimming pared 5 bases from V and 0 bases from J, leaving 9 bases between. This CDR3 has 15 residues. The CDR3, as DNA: TGTGCCAGCAGGCCAGGAGTCTCTGGGGCCAACGTCCTGACTTTC. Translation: CASRPGVSGANVLTF.

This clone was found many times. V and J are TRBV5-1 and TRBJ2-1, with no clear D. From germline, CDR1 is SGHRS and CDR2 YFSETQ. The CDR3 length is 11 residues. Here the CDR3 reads CASHGETEQFF. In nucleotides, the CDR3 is TGCGCGTCCCACGGAGAGACTGAGCAGTTCTTC.

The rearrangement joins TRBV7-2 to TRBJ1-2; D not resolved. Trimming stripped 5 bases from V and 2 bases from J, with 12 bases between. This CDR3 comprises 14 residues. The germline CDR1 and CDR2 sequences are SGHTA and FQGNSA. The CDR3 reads CASSQSLENYGYTF. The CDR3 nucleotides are TGTGCCAGCAGCCAGAGCCTAGAGAACTATGGCTACACCTTC.

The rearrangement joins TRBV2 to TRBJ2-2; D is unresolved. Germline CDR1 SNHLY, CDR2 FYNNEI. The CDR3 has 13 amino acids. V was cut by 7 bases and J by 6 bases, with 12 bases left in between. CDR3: CASKELPAGELFF. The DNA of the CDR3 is TGTGCCAGCAAGGAGCTCCCCGCCGGGGAGCTGTTTTTT.